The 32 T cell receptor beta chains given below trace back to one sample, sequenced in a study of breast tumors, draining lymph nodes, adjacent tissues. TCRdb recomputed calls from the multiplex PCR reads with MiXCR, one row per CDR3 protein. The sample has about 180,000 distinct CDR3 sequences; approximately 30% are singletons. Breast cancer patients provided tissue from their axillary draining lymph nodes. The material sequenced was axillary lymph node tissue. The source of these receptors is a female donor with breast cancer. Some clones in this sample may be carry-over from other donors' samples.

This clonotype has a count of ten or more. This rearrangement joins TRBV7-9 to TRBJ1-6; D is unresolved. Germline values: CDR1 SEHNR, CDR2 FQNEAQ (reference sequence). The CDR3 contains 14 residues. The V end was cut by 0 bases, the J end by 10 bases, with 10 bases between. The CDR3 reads CASSLARVQSPLHF. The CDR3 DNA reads TGTGCCAGCAGCTTAGCTCGGGTCCAATCACCCCTCCACTTT.

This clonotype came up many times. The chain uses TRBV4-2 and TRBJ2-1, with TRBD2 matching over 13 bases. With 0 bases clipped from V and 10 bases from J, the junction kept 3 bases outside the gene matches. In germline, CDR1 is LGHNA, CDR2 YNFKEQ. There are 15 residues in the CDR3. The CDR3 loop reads CASSQEGTSGTEQFF. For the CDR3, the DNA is TGTGCCAGCAGCCAAGAAGGGACTAGCGGGACAGAGCAGTTCTTC.

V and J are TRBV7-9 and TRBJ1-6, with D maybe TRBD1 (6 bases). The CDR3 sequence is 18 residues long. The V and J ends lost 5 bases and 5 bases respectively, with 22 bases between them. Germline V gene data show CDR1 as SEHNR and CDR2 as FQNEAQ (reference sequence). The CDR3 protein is CASSTGKKVLEDNSPLHF. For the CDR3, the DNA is TGTGCCAGCAGCACAGGGAAGAAAGTATTAGAGGATAATTCACCCCTCCACTTT. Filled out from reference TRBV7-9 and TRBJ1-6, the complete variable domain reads DTGVSQNPRHKITKRGQNVTFRCDPISEHNRLYWYRQTLGQGPEFLTYFQNEAQLEKSRLLSDRFSAERPKGSFSTLEIQRTEQGDSAMYLCASSTGKKVLEDNSPLHFGNGTRLTVT.

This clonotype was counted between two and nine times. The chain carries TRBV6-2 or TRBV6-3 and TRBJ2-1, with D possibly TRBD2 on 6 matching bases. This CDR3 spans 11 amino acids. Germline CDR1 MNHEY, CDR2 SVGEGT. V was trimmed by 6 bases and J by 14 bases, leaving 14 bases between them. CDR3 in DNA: TGTGCCAGCAGGTTAGCGGAAAAGGAGTTCTTC. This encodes CASRLAEKEFF.

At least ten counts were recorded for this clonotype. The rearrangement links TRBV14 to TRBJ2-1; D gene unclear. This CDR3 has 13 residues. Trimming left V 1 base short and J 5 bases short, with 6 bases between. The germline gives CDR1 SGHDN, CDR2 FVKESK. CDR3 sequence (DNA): TGTGCCAGCAGCCAAGTCCGGAACAATGAGCAGTTCTTC. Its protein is CASSQVRNNEQFF.

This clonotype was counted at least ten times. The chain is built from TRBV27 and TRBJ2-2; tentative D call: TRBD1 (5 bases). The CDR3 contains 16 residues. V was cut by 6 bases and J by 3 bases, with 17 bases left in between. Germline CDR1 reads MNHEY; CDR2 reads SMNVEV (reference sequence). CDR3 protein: CASRRTVRVDTGELFF. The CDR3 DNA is TGTGCCAGCAGACGTACAGTCAGGGTTGACACCGGGGAGCTGTTTTTT.

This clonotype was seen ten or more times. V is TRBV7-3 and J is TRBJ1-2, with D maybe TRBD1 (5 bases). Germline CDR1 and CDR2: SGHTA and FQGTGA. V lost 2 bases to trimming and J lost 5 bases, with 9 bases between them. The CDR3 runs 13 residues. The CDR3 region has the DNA TGTGCCAGCAGCTTACCAGGGATGTATGGCTACACCTTC. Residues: CASSLPGMYGYTF.

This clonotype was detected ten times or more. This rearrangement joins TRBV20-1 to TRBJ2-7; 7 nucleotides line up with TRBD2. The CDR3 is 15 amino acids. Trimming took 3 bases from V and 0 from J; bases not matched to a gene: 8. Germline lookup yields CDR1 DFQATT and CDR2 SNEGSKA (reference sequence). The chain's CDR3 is CSARSRERGSYEQYF. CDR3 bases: TGCAGTGCTAGGTCCCGCGAGCGGGGCTCCTACGAGCAGTACTTC.

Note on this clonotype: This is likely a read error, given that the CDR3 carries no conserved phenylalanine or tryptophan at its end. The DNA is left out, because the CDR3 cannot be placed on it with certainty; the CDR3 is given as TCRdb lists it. The CDR3: CSAEKQVY. The genes are TRBV20-1 and TRBJ1-4. The CDR3 length is 8 residues, termini included. The V gene's germline CDR1 is DFQATT and CDR2 SNEGSKA (reference sequence).

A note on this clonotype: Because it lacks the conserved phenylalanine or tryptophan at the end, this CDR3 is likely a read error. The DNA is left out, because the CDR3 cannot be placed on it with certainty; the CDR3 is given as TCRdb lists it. The CDR3 region is CSASFPRTS. The V call is TRBV20-1, the J call TRBJ1-6. The V gene's germline CDR1 is DFQATT and CDR2 SNEGSKA (reference sequence). The CDR3 spans 9 amino acids, including both terminal residues.

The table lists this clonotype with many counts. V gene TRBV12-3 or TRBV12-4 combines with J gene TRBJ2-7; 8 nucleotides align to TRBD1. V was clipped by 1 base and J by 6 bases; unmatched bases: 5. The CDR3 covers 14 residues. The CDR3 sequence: CASSLGTGRLEQYF. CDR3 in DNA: TGTGCCAGCAGTTTAGGGACAGGGCGTCTCGAGCAGTACTTC.

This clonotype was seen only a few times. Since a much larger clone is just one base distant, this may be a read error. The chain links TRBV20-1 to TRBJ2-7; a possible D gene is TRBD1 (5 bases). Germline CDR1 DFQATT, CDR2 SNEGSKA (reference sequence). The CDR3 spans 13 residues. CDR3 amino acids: CSARDRVSYAQYF. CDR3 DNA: TGCAGTGCTAGAGACAGGGTCTCCTACGCGCAGTACTTC.

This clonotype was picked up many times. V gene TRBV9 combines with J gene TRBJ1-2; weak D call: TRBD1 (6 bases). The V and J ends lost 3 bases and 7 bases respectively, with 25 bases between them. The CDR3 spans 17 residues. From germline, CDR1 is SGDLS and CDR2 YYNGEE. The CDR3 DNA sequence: TGTGCCAGCAGCGGCGGGCAGAGTAGGCAGGGGAATAGTGGCTACACCTTC. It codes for CASSGGQSRQGNSGYTF.

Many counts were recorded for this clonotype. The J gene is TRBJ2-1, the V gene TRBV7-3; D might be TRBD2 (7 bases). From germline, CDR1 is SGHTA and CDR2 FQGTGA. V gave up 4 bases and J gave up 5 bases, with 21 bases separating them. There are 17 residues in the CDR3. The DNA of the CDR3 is TGTGCCAGCAGCTCCCCCAAGCGGGACATAGAGGACAATGAGCAGTTCTTC. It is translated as CASSSPKRDIEDNEQFF.

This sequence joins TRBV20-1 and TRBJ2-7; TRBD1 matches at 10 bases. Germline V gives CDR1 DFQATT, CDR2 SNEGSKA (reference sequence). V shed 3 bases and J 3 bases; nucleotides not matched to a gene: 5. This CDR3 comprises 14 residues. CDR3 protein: CSASSGQGFYEQYF. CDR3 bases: TGCAGTGCTAGTTCGGGACAGGGGTTCTACGAGCAGTACTTC.

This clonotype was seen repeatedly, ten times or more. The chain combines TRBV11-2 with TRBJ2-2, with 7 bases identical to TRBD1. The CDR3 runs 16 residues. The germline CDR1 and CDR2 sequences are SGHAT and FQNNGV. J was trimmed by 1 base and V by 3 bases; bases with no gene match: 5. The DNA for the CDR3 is TGTGCCAGCAGCTTTACCGGGACAGTGAACACCGGGGAGCTGTTTTTT. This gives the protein CASSFTGTVNTGELFF.

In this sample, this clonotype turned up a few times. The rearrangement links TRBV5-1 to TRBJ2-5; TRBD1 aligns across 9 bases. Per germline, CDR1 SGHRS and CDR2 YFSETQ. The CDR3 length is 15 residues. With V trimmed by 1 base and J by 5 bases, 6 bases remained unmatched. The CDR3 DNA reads TGCGCCAGCAGCTTGAGCGACAGGGGGAGCGAGACCCAGTACTTC. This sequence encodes CASSLSDRGSETQYF.

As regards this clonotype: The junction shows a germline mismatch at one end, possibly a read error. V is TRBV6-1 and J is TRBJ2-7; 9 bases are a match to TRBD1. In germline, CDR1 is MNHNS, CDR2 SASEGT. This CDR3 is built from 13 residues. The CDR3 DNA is TGTGCCCCCGGCGGGACAGGGTCCTACGAGCATTACTTC. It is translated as CAPGGTGSYEHYF.

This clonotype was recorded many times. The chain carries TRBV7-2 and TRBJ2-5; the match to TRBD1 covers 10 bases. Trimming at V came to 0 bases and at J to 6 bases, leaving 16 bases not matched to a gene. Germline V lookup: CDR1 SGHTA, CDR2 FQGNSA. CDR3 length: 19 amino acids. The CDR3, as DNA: TGTGCCAGCAGCTTAGCGGGCCCGGGACAGGGGTTAATTGGGAAGACCCAGTACTTC. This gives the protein CASSLAGPGQGLIGKTQYF.

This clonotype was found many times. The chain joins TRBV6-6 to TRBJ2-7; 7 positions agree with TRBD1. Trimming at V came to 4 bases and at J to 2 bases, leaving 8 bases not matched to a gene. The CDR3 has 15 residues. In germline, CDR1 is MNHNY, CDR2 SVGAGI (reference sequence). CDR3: CASSLDRLTPYEQYF. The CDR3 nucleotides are TGTGCCAGCAGTTTGGACAGGCTGACTCCCTACGAGCAGTACTTC.

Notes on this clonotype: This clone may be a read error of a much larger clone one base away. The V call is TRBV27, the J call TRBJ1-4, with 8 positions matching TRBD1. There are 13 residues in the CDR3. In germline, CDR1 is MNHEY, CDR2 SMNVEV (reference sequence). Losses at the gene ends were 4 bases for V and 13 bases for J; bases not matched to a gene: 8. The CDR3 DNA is TGTGCCAGCAGTTCTACGGACAGGGCGAGACTGTTTTTT. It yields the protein CASSSTDRARLFF.

CDR3 residues: CASSQYDRGGYTF. In DNA form, the CDR3 reads TGTGCCAGCAGCCAATACGACAGGGGAGGCTACACCTTC. V gene TRBV3-1 combines with J gene TRBJ1-2; 8 bases agree with TRBD1. V shed 2 bases and J 8 bases; nucleotides not matched to a gene: 4. This CDR3 is 13 amino acids long. CDR1 is LGHDT and CDR2 is YNNKEL in the germline V gene (reference sequence).

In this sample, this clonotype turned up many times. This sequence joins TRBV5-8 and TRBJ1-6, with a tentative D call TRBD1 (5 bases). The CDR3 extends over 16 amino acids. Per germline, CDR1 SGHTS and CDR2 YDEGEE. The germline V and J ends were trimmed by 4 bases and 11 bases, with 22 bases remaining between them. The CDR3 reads CASSRAGPGYGAPLHF. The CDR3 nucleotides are TGTGCCAGCAGCCGGGCCGGCCCAGGGTACGGAGCACCCCTCCACTTT. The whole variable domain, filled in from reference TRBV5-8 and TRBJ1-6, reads EAGVTQSPTHLIKTRGQQATLRCSPISGHTSVYWYQQALGLGLQFLLWYDEGEERNRGNFPPRFSGRQFPNYSSELNVNALELEDSALYLCASSRAGPGYGAPLHFGNGTRLTVT.

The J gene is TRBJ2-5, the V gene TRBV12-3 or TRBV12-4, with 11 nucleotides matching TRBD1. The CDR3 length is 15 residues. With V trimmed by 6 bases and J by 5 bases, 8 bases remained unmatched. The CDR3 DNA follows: TGTGCCAGCAGAGACCGGACAGGGGGCGGTGAGACCCAGTACTTC. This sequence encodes CASRDRTGGGETQYF.

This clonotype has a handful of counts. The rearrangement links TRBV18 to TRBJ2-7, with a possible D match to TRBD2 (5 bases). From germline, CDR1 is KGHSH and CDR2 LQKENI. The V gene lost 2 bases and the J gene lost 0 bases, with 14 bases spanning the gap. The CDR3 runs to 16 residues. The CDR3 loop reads CASSPSSGGSSYEQYF. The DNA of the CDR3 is TGTGCCAGCTCACCATCGTCCGGCGGGTCCTCCTACGAGCAGTACTTC.

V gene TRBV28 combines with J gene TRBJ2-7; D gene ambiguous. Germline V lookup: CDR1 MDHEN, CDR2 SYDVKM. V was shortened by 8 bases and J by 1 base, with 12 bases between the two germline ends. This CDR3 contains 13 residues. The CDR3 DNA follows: TGTGCCAGCGGCGGTCTTACATCCTACGAGCAGTACTTC. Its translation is CASGGLTSYEQYF.

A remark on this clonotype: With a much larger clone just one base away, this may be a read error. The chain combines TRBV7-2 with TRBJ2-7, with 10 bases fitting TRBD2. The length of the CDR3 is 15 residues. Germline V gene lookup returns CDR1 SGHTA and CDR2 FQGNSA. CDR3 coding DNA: TGTGCCAGCAGCTTAGAAAGCGGGGGGGCCGGCGAGCAGCTCTTC. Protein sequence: CASSLESGGAGEQLF. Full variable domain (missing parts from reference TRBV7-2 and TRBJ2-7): GAGVSQSPSNKVTEKGKDVELRCDPISGHTALYWYRQSLGQGLEFLIYFQGNSAPDKSGLPSDRFSAERTGGSVSTLTIQRTQQEDSAVYLCASSLESGGAGEQLFGPGTRLTVT.

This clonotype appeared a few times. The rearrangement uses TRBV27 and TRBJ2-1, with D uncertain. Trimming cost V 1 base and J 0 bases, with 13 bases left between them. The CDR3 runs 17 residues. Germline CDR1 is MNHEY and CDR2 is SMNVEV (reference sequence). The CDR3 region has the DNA TGTGCCAGCAGTTTATACGGGCCCTCCAGCTCCTACAATGAGCAGTTCTTC. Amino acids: CASSLYGPSSSYNEQFF.

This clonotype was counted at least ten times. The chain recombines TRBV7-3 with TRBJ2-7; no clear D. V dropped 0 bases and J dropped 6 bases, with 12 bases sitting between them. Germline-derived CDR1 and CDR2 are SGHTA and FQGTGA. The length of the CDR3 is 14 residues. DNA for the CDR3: TGTGCCAGCAGCTTAACGGGCTTCGCTCTCGAGCAGTACTTC. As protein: CASSLTGFALEQYF.

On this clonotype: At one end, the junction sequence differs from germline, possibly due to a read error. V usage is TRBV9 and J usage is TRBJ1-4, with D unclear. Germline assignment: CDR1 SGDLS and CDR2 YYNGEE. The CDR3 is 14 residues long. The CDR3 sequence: CASSVRTTNEKLAF. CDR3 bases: TGTGCCAGCAGCGTAAGAACAACTAATGAAAAACTGGCTTTT.

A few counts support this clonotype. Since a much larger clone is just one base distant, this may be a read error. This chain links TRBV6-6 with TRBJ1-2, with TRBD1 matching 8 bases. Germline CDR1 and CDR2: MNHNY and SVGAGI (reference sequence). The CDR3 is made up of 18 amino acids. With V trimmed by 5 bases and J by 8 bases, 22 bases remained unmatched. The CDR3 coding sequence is TGTGCCAGCAGTCACGAACGAATTTCTCTGGACAGGGTGGGAGGCTACACCTTC. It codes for CASSHERISLDRVGGYTF.

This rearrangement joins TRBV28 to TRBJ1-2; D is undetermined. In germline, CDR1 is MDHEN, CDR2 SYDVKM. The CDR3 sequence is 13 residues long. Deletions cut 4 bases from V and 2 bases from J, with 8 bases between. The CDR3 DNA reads TGTGCCAGCAGTTCGCCGGGAAACTATGGCTACACCTTC. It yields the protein CASSSPGNYGYTF.